This T cell receptor beta chain comes out of a study of technical replicates of blood from several donors. Assay used: immunoSEQ multiplex PCR; TCRdb lists only in-frame clones, some missing. Seen here are tens of thousands of clones, about 96% observed once, and the top ten hold around 0.2%. The V end lost 4 bases, the J end lost 2 bases, and 9 bases lay between the germline ends. Germline CDR1 and CDR2: PRHDT and FYEKMQ (reference sequence). CDR3 length: 14 amino acids. The rearrangement uses TRBV13 and TRBJ1-3; TRBD1 might be the D (6 bases). The receptor was derived from a human donor in good health. The sample comprised T cells isolated from PBMCs. CDR3 residues: CASSSGTTGNTIYF. DNA for the CDR3: TGTGCCAGCAGCTCCGGGACAACTGGAAACACCATATATTTT.